This record looks at one T cell receptor (beta chain) sequence and its context. Its cognate antigen is unknown. CDR3 length: 14 amino acids. V lost 5 bases and J 3 bases, leaving 11 bases between the germline ends. In germline, CDR1 is MNHEY, CDR2 SVGAGI. Sequencing was performed with immunoSEQ multiplex PCR; in TCRdb, only in-frame clones are kept and a portion is missing. The table shows some 110,000 clones, with around 94% occurring only once. These data come from a study of graft-versus-host responses after intestinal transplantation. The study's findings and limits: There were GvH clones found in recipient marrow, and some of them appeared first in ileum or blood.

Sequences were derived from unstimulated CD8+ T cells sorted from spleen or lymph node cells, sampled before transplant. The V call is TRBV6-5, the J call TRBJ2-1; D is possibly TRBD1 (5 bases). The receptor was derived from a human donor who was the organ donor for an intestinal transplant. The CDR3 DNA follows: TGTGCCAGCAGTGACCGACAGTTCTACAATGAGCAGTTCTTC. Residues: CASSDRQFYNEQFF.